This T cell receptor (beta chain) stems from a study of blood T cell repertoires in COVID-19. Study-wide context: Donors in the United States, Italy and Spain gave samples during acute or convalescent COVID-19. Sample material is recorded as cDNA or gDNA derived from T cells, B-cell-depleted T cells, or PBMCs.

Original data processing: The authors estimated nucleated cell counts from reference gene primer amplification. Data came from immunoSEQ multiplex PCR; TCRdb stores just in-frame clones and leaves some out. V and J calls and clone size are those listed in that table; D and trimming were worked out from the DNA. The profile shows about 7,600 clones, about 88% of them singletons. The source material was peripheral blood. The clonotype was recovered from a man aged 70 or older with active COVID-19.

The CDR3 region is CASRTGRYQPQHF. CDR3 nucleotides: TGTGCCAGCAGAACAGGTCGCTATCAGCCCCAGCATTTT. V gene TRBV12-3 or TRBV12-4 combines with J gene TRBJ1-5, with D perhaps TRBD1 (5 bases). The CDR3 contains 13 residues. V was shortened by 6 bases and J by 5 bases, with 11 bases between the two germline ends.